Listed below are T cell receptor beta chains from one sample, sequenced in a study of control samples from healthy donors and cancer patients. Sequencing was performed with immunoSEQ multiplex PCR; in TCRdb, only in-frame clones are kept and a portion is missing. The table shows some 100,000 clones, with just over 90% occurring only once. Sequencing was performed on blood. The origin of the receptors is a human donor in good health. The donor label of this sample is uncertain. Each CDR3 is given with its conserved first and last residue. The D gene is left open where the match is weak. Only some rows state a clone size, as once, few, many or a class for expanded clones.

V gene	clone size	J gene	D gene	CDR3 DNA	CDR3 protein
TRBV12-5	NA	TRBJ2-6	TRBD1	TGTGCTAGTGGCGATACCGGACAGGGCTTTGGGCTACTTATATCTGGGGCCAACGTCCTGACTTTC	CASGDTGQGFGLLISGANVLTF
TRBV11-2	NA	TRBJ2-3	NA	TGTGCCAGCAGCTCGGGGAAGGTGTCAGGTGCAGATACGCAGTATTTT	CASSSGKVSGADTQYF
TRBV30	NA	TRBJ2-7	NA	TGTGCCTGGAGGGATCGGGGGGCCCCTTTCGAGCAGTACTTC	CAWRDRGAPFEQYF
TRBV18	NA	TRBJ2-5	NA	TGTGCCAGCTCACTAACAGCCCACCAAGAGACCCAGTACTTC	CASSLTAHQETQYF
TRBV11-2	once	TRBJ2-3	NA	TGTGCCAGCAGTCGGGAGAGCAGCACAGATACGCAGTATTTT	CASSRESSTDTQYF
TRBV30	NA	TRBJ2-1	NA	TGTGCCTGGAGTCCCCGAGGGGTTAGCTCCTACAATGAGCAGTTCTTC	CAWSPRGVSSYNEQFF
TRBV19	NA	TRBJ1-5	NA	TGTGCCAGTAGTATCGGGGCCCAACGGAGCAATCAGCCCCAGCATTTT	CASSIGAQRSNQPQHF
TRBV6-6	NA	TRBJ2-3	NA	TGTGCCAGCAGTTCTGAGCAAGATACGCAGTATTTT	CASSSEQDTQYF
TRBV24-1	NA	TRBJ1-5	NA	TGTGCCACCGGGGGTATGCGGGACAATCAGCCCCAGCATTTT	CATGGMRDNQPQHF
TRBV7-9	NA	TRBJ1-2	NA	TGTGCCAGCAGCTTAGGACCGGGGCCAATCTTGGGCTACACCTTC	CASSLGPGPILGYTF
TRBV2	NA	TRBJ1-2	NA	TGTGTCAGCAGTGATTTCAGAGTCACTAACTATGGCTACACCTTC	CVSSDFRVTNYGYTF